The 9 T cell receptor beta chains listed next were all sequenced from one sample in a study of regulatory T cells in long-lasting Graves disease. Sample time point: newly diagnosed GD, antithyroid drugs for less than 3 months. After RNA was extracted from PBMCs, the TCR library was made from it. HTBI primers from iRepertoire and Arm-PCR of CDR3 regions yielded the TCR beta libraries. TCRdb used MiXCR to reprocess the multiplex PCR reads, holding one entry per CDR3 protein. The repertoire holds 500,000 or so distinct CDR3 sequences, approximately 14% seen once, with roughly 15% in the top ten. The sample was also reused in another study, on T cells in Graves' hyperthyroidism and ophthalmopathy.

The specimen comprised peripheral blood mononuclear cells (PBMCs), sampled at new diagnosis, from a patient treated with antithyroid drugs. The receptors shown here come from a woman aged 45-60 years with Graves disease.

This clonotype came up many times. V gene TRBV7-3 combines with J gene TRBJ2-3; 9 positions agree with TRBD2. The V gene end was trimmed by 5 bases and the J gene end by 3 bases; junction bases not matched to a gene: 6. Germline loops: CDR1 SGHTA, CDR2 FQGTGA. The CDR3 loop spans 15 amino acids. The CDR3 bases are TGTGCCAGCAGCCCGATAGCGGGAGCGACAGATACGCAGTATTTT. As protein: CASSPIAGATDTQYF.

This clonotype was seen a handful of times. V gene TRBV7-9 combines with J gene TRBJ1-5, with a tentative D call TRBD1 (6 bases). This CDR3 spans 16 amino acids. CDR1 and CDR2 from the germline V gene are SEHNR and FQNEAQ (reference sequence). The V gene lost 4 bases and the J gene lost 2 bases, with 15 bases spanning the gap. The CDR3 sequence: CASSYSRGGGNQPQHF. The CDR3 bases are TGTGCCAGCAGCTACTCACGGGGGGGCGGCAATCAGCCCCAGCATTTT.

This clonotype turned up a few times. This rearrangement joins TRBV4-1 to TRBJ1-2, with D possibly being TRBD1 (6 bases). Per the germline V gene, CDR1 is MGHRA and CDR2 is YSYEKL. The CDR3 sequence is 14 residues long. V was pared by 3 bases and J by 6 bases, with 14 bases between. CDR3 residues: CASSHLAQGHGYTF. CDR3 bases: TGCGCCAGCAGCCACCTCGCACAGGGTCATGGCTACACCTTC.

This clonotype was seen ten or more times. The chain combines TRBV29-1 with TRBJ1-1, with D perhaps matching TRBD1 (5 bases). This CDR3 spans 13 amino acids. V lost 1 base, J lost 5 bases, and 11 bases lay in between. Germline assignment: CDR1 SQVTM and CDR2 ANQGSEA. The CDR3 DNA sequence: TGCAGCGTTGAAGGTACGGGACGGACTGAAGCTTTCTTT. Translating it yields CSVEGTGRTEAFF.

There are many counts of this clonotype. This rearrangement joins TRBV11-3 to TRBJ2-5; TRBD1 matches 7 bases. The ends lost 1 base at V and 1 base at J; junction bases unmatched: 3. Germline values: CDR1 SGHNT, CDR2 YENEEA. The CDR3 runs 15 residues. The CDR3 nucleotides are TGTGCCAGCAGCTTAGTAGCAGGGGGCCAAGAGACCCAGTACTTC. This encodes CASSLVAGGQETQYF.

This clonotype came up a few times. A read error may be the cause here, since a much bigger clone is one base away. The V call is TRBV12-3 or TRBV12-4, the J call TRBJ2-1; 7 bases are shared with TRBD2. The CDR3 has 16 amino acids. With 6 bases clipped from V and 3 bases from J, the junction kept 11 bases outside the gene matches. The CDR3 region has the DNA TGTGCCAGCAGGGGGTGGGGGGGGACTTACTACAATGAGCAGTTCTTC. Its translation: CASRGWGGTYYNEQFF.

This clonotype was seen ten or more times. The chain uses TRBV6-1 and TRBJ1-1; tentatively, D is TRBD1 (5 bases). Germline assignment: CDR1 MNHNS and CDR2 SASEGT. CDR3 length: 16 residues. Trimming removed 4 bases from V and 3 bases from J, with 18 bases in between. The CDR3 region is CASSVSRIGGDTEAFF. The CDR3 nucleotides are TGTGCCAGCAGTGTCAGTCGTATCGGGGGGGACACTGAAGCTTTCTTT.

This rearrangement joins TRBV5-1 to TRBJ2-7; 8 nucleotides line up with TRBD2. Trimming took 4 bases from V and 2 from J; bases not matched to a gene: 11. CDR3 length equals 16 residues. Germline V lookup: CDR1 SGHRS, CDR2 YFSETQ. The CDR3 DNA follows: TGCGCCAGCAGCACGCTACTAGCGGAAAAAACCTACGAGCAGTACTTC. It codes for CASSTLLAEKTYEQYF. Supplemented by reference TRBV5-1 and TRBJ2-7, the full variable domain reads KAGVTQTPRYLIKTRGQQVTLSCSPISGHRSVSWYQQTPGQGLQFLFEYFSETQRNKGNFPGRFSGRQFSNSRSEMNVSTLELGDSALYLCASSTLLAEKTYEQYFGPGTRLTVT.

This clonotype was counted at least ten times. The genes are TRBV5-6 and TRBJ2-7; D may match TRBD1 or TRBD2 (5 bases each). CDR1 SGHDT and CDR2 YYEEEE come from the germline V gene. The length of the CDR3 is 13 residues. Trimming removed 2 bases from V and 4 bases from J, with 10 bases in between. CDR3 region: CASSLTWGYEQYF. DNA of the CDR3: TGTGCCAGCAGCTTAACGTGGGGGTACGAGCAGTACTTC.